Presented here are 30 T cell receptor beta chains from one specimen sequenced in a study of chemoradiotherapy in HPV16-positive cancers. Data came from immunoSEQ multiplex PCR; TCRdb stores just in-frame clones and leaves some out. The sample lists around 460 clones, over 70% occurring once. Specimen: tumor tissue, collected from a patient who underwent chemoradiotherapy. The source of these receptors is a human donor with HPV-associated anogenital cancer.

V gene TRBV5-1 combines with J gene TRBJ1-5; 9 positions agree with TRBD1. The CDR3 runs to 15 residues. The V gene end was trimmed by 3 bases and the J gene end by 2 bases; junction bases not matched to a gene: 3. CDR1 and CDR2 (germline): SGHRS, YFSETQ. The CDR3 here is CASSSTGGGNQPQHF. The CDR3 nucleotides read TGCGCCAGCAGCTCGACAGGGGGTGGCAATCAGCCCCAGCATTTT.

The chain employs TRBV27 and TRBJ2-2; 11 nucleotides line up with TRBD2. V lost 6 bases to trimming and J lost 7 bases; unmatched junction nucleotides: 13. The CDR3 has 17 amino acids. CDR1 MNHEY and CDR2 SMNVEV come from the germline V gene (reference sequence). CDR3 residues: CASRPHFSGGAIGELFF. Written as DNA, the CDR3 is TGTGCCAGCAGGCCTCATTTTAGCGGGGGGGCCATCGGGGAGCTGTTTTTT.

This chain uses TRBV4-2 with TRBJ2-3; D might be TRBD1 or TRBD2, each matching 5 bases. Trimming stripped 1 base from V and 7 bases from J, with 18 bases between. The CDR3 spans 16 residues. Germline loops: CDR1 LGHNA, CDR2 YNFKEQ. The CDR3 sequence is CASSQVGTMTGYTQYF. CDR3 nucleotide sequence: TGTGCCAGCAGCCAAGTCGGGACCATGACTGGATATACGCAGTATTTT.

The genes are TRBV11-3 and TRBJ1-1, with a weak D call TRBD1 (5 bases). Trimming pared 5 bases from V and 0 bases from J, leaving 13 bases between. Looked up from germline, CDR1 is SGHNT and CDR2 is YENEEA. CDR3 size: 15 residues. The CDR3 DNA follows: TGTGCCAGCAGCCGGCAAGACAGTATGAACACTGAAGCTTTCTTT. Translated, it gives CASSRQDSMNTEAFF.

The chain combines TRBV30 with TRBJ1-2; a possible D gene is TRBD1 (5 bases). Trimming took off 2 bases at V and 6 bases at J, with 13 bases between the two ends. This CDR3 region has 13 residues. CDR1 is GTSNPN and CDR2 is SVGIG in the germline V gene (reference sequence). The CDR3 sequence: CAWSKGLGDGYTF. The CDR3 bases are TGTGCCTGGAGTAAGGGGTTAGGAGATGGCTACACCTTC.

The rearrangement uses TRBV5-1 and TRBJ1-2, with 7 bases lining up with TRBD1. Germline loops: CDR1 SGHRS, CDR2 YFSETQ. The CDR3 loop spans 17 amino acids. V lost 2 bases to trimming and J lost 1 base; unmatched junction nucleotides: 11. CDR3 residues: CASSLFGQAIYNYGYTF. CDR3 bases: TGCGCCAGCAGCTTATTCGGACAGGCGATCTATAACTATGGCTACACCTTC.

This clone showed up just once. V usage is TRBV6-1 and J usage is TRBJ1-3; unclear D gene. Trimming took 1 base from V and 4 from J, leaving 8 bases between them. This CDR3 region has 14 residues. Germline V gives CDR1 MNHNS, CDR2 SASEGT. The chain's CDR3 is CASSEGGGGNTIYF. DNA of the CDR3: TGTGCCAGCAGTGAAGGCGGTGGAGGAAACACCATATATTTT.

Details on this clone: The junction shows a germline mismatch at one end, possibly a read error. V usage is TRBV7-9 and J usage is TRBJ1-1; D perhaps matches TRBD1 (5 bases). Germline V lookup: CDR1 SEHNR, CDR2 FQNEAQ (reference sequence). This CDR3 spans 16 amino acids. DNA of the CDR3: TGTGCCAGCAGCCTAGCGGGGGGGACCCTGAACACTGAAGCTTTCTTT. As protein: CASSLAGGTLNTEAFF. Full variable domain (missing parts from reference TRBV7-9 and TRBJ1-1): DTGVSQNPRHKITKRGQNVTFRCDPISEHNRLYWYRQTLGQGPEFLTYFQNEAQLEKSRLLSDRFSAERPKGSFSTLEIQRTEQGDSAMYLCASSLAGGTLNTEAFFGQGTRLTVV.

V gene TRBV19 combines with J gene TRBJ2-7; no firm D call. Germline values: CDR1 LNHDA, CDR2 SQIVND (reference sequence). The length of the CDR3 is 13 residues. V shed 0 bases and J shed 3 bases, with 6 bases lying between them. The CDR3 region is CASSIEGSYEQYF. As DNA, the CDR3 is TGTGCCAGTAGTATAGAGGGCAGCTACGAGCAGTACTTC.

This rearrangement joins TRBV9 to TRBJ1-1; D possibly corresponds to TRBD1 (5 bases). Germline assignment: CDR1 SGDLS and CDR2 YYNGEE. V lost 0 bases to trimming and J lost 6 bases, with 12 bases between them. The CDR3 spans 14 residues. CDR3 bases: TGTGCCAGCAGCGTAGAGGAGGGGTACCCTGAAGCTTTCTTT. Translation: CASSVEEGYPEAFF.

V gene TRBV11-2 combines with J gene TRBJ1-1, with D unclear. Germline loops: CDR1 SGHAT, CDR2 FQNNGV. Trimming took off 1 base at V and 1 base at J, with 7 bases between the two ends. CDR3 length: 14 amino acids. The DNA for the CDR3 is TGTGCCAGCAGCTTAGGCACAGCGAACACTGAAGCTTTCTTT. Translated: CASSLGTANTEAFF. The whole variable domain, filled in from reference TRBV11-2 and TRBJ1-1, reads EAGVAQSPRYKIIEKRQSVAFWCNPISGHATLYWYQQILGQGPKLLIQFQNNGVVDDSQLPKDRFSAERLKGVDSTLKIQPAKLEDSAVYLCASSLGTANTEAFFGQGTRLTVV.

J is TRBJ2-3 and V is TRBV18, with D unclear. The V end lost 6 bases, the J end lost 5 bases, and 9 bases lay between the germline ends. The CDR3 runs 12 residues. CDR1 is KGHSH, CDR2 LQKENI, per germline. DNA for the CDR3: TGTGCCAGCTCTCCAACCGGAGATACGCAGTATTTT. Its translation is CASSPTGDTQYF.

CDR3 sequence: CASSLVGIDEQFF. DNA of the CDR3: TGCGCCAGCAGCTTGGTGGGGATCGATGAGCAGTTCTTC. The chain carries TRBV5-1 and TRBJ2-1; D is uncertain. This CDR3 contains 13 residues. Germline assignment: CDR1 SGHRS and CDR2 YFSETQ. Trimming removed 0 bases from V and 8 bases from J, with 9 bases in between.

The V gene is TRBV4-2, the J gene TRBJ2-2; 9 bases agree with TRBD1. The germline V gene encodes CDR1 LGHNA and CDR2 YNFKEQ. This CDR3 region has 23 residues. Trimming cost V 2 bases and J 3 bases; bases outside gene matches: 25. Here the CDR3 DNA reads TGTGCCAGCAGCCAAAGGGACAGGGCGGGACGGTGTATCGCCGCGGCCGACACCGGGGAGCTGTTTTTT. It specifies CASSQRDRAGRCIAAADTGELFF.

The chain links TRBV10-3 to TRBJ2-3; 10 nucleotides match TRBD1. CDR1 ENHRY and CDR2 SYGVKD come from the germline V gene. The length of the CDR3 is 16 residues. Trimming at V came to 7 bases and at J to 4 bases, leaving 11 bases not matched to a gene. CDR3 sequence reads: CAIKNTGQGPADTQYF. CDR3 coding DNA: TGTGCCATCAAAAATACGGGACAGGGGCCTGCAGATACGCAGTATTTT.

This rearrangement joins TRBV11-2 to TRBJ2-3; D unresolved. The CDR3 is 14 residues long. V shed 3 bases and J shed 4 bases, with 11 bases lying between them. Germline assignment: CDR1 SGHAT and CDR2 FQNNGV. DNA of the CDR3: TGTGCCAGCAGCTTGAGGCGGAGCTCAGATACGCAGTATTTT. Translated: CASSLRRSSDTQYF.

The genes are TRBV2 and TRBJ1-4; D is undetermined. The CDR3 sequence is 16 residues long. V shed 5 bases and J shed 0 bases, with 13 bases lying between them. Germline CDR1 SNHLY, CDR2 FYNNEI. The CDR3 nucleotides are TGTGCCAGCAGTCTCCCGCAAGCTACAACTAATGAAAAACTGTTTTTT. It yields the protein CASSLPQATTNEKLFF.

This CDR3 reads CASSSLGQGRNQPQHF. CDR3 nucleotide sequence: TGTGCCAGCAGCAGTTTAGGGCAGGGAAGAAATCAGCCCCAGCATTTT. The rearrangement uses TRBV7-2 and TRBJ1-5; D perhaps matches TRBD1 (5 bases). Germline CDR1 SGHTA, CDR2 FQGNSA. Trimming pared 5 bases from V and 4 bases from J, leaving 18 bases between. CDR3 size: 16 residues.

CDR3 sequence: CASSGWGHRETQYF. The CDR3 DNA reads TGTGCCAGCAGCGGTTGGGGACATCGAGAGACCCAGTACTTC. This chain uses TRBV7-9 with TRBJ2-5; TRBD1 might be the D (6 bases). V lost 5 bases and J 4 bases, leaving 14 bases between the germline ends. The CDR3 is 14 amino acids. Germline assignment: CDR1 SEHNR and CDR2 FQNEAQ (reference sequence).

The chain uses TRBV6-6 and TRBJ1-2; a possible D gene is TRBD1 (6 bases). Trimming took 6 bases from V and 6 from J, leaving 8 bases between them. Germline CDR1 reads MNHNY; CDR2 reads SVGAGI (reference sequence). This CDR3 contains 11 residues. The CDR3 protein is CASRQGDGYTF. The CDR3 DNA reads as TGTGCCAGCAGACAGGGCGATGGCTACACCTTC.

The rearrangement joins TRBV6-5 to TRBJ2-7; 7 bases line up with TRBD1. CDR1 and CDR2 (germline): MNHEY, SVGAGI. The length of the CDR3 is 15 residues. Losses at the gene ends were 6 bases for V and 5 bases for J; bases not matched to a gene: 13. DNA for the CDR3: TGTGCCAGCAGACCTCGGGACAGATTACTCCACGAGCAGTACTTC. Encoded protein: CASRPRDRLLHEQYF.

The chain links TRBV11-3 to TRBJ1-6; 9 bases map to TRBD1. This CDR3 has 15 residues. Germline CDR1 and CDR2: SGHNT and YENEEA. V gave up 5 bases and J gave up 7 bases; unmatched junction bases: 6. The CDR3 sequence is CASSLLGTGNSPLHF. The CDR3 nucleotides read TGTGCCAGCAGCCTCCTTGGGACAGGGAATTCACCCCTCCACTTT.

This chain links TRBV7-9 with TRBJ1-2; no reliable D call. This CDR3 is built from 15 residues. Trimming took off 0 bases at V and 4 bases at J, with 12 bases between the two ends. In germline, CDR1 is SEHNR, CDR2 FQNEAQ (reference sequence). CDR3 DNA sequence: TGTGCCAGCAGCTTAGCCCAGACTCGGTTCTATGGCTACACCTTC. It encodes CASSLAQTRFYGYTF.

This clone was seen only a few times. The gene calls are TRBV30 and TRBJ2-2; D possibly uses TRBD1 or TRBD2 (5 bases each). Germline V lookup: CDR1 GTSNPN, CDR2 SVGIG (reference sequence). V dropped 4 bases and J dropped 6 bases, with 9 bases sitting between them. The length of the CDR3 is 12 residues. The CDR3 DNA is TGTGCCTGGACTGGGGGTTCCGGGGAGCTGTTTTTT. Its translation is CAWTGGSGELFF.

The chain links TRBV19 to TRBJ1-5, with TRBD1 as a possible D gene (6 bases). Trimming stripped 4 bases from V and 6 bases from J, with 7 bases between. The CDR3 has 12 amino acids. Germline V gene sequence: CDR1 LNHDA, CDR2 SQIVND (reference sequence). CDR3 in amino acids: CASSRGGQPQHF. In nucleotides, the CDR3 is TGTGCCAGTAGTAGAGGGGGTCAGCCCCAGCATTTT. Full variable domain (missing parts from reference TRBV19 and TRBJ1-5): DGGITQSPKYLFRKEGQNVTLSCEQNLNHDAMYWYRQDPGQGLRLIYYSQIVNDFQKGDIAEGYSVSREKKESFPLTVTSAQKNPTAFYLCASSRGGQPQHFGDGTRLSIL.

The gene calls are TRBV6-5 and TRBJ1-2; D not resolved. Trimming left V 5 bases short and J 3 bases short, with 13 bases between. In germline, CDR1 is MNHEY, CDR2 SVGAGI. The CDR3 contains 14 residues. The CDR3 is CASSLGLSDYGYTF. DNA of the CDR3: TGTGCCAGCAGTCTCGGCCTATCCGACTATGGCTACACCTTC.

The chain is built from TRBV6-1 and TRBJ2-5; 12 bases are shared with TRBD2. The germline gives CDR1 MNHNS, CDR2 SASEGT. This CDR3 has 15 residues. The trim removed 2 bases at V and 2 bases at J, leaving 0 bases unmatched. CDR3: CASSELAGGQETQYF. The CDR3 nucleotides are TGTGCCAGCAGTGAACTAGCGGGGGGGCAAGAGACCCAGTACTTC.

The chain recombines TRBV7-9 with TRBJ1-1, with 9 bases matching TRBD1. CDR3 length equals 12 residues. Germline CDR1 reads SEHNR; CDR2 reads FQNEAQ (reference sequence). Trimming cost V 5 bases and J 5 bases; bases outside gene matches: 0. The CDR3 spells CASSGTGTEAFF. The CDR3 region has the DNA TGTGCCAGCAGCGGGACAGGGACTGAAGCTTTCTTT.

This clone was counted a single time. CDR3 in amino acids: CSARQGGGYTF. CDR3 nucleotides: TGCAGTGCCAGACAGGGAGGTGGCTACACCTTC. This rearrangement joins TRBV20-1 to TRBJ1-2, with 7 positions matching TRBD1. Germline values: CDR1 DFQATT, CDR2 SNEGSKA (reference sequence). V gave up 6 bases and J gave up 7 bases; unmatched junction bases: 5. The CDR3 covers 11 residues.

The V and J genes are TRBV2 and TRBJ2-7; TRBD1 or TRBD2 may be the D gene (5 bases each). The V end lost 3 bases, the J end lost 2 bases, and 14 bases lay between the germline ends. The CDR3 covers 15 residues. The germline V gene has CDR1 SNHLY and CDR2 FYNNEI. The CDR3 DNA reads TGTGCCAGCAGTGAGGGGCGGCGGGCTACCTACGAGCAGTACTTC. It yields the protein CASSEGRRATYEQYF.